A selection of T cell receptor beta chains follows, all from one sample in a study of control samples from healthy donors and cancer patients. Profiling relied on immunoSEQ multiplex PCR, and the TCRdb table lists in-frame clones only, not all of them. The top ten clones hold roughly 3.8% of a sample with around 58,000 clones, roughly 88% of them seen once. Sequences were obtained from blood. The receptors shown here come from a man in his fifties in good health. Both conserved end residues are part of each CDR3. D genes are given only for firm matches. Clone size is stated in some rows and not others, as once, few, many or a class when expanded.

>NA|NA|14|TRBJ2-1|TRBV7-9
TGTGCCAGCAGCTCCCAGGGTAGCGGCAATGAGCAGTTCTTC
CASSSQGSGNEQFF
>TRBD1|NA|15|TRBJ2-5|TRBV28
TGTGCCAGCAGTGGGGACAGGGGGCACCAAGAGACCCAGTACTTC
CASSGDRGHQETQYF
>NA|NA|15|TRBJ2-2|TRBV7-2
TGTGCCAGCAGCTTAGTCGCTAAGGTGACCGGGGAGCTGTTTTTT
CASSLVAKVTGELFF
>TRBD1|NA|15|TRBJ1-2|TRBV29-1
TGCAGCGTTGAAGATATAGAAGGACAGGGCAGCGACTACACCTTC
CSVEDIEGQGSDYTF
>NA|NA|16|TRBJ1-3|TRBV5-1
TGCGCCAGCAGCTTGGGACAGGCTCCCTATGGAAACACCATATATTTT
CASSLGQAPYGNTIYF
>TRBD2|NA|15|TRBJ2-5|TRBV6-5
TGTGCCAGCATATGGGTGGCGGGAGGGCCTGAGACCCAGTACTTC
CASIWVAGGPETQYF
>NA|NA|13|TRBJ2-2|TRBV10-1
TGCGCCAGCAGTGAGTCGAAAGGCGGGGAGCTGTTTTTT
CASSESKGGELFF
>NA|NA|15|TRBJ2-7|TRBV18
TGTGCCAGCTCACCGTCTACTATGGGGACCTACGAGCAGTACTTC
CASSPSTMGTYEQYF
>NA|NA|15|TRBJ1-5|TRBV5-1
TGCGCCAGCAGCCCCGTTCCCGATAGCAATCAGCCCCAGCATTTT
CASSPVPDSNQPQHF
>NA|NA|13|TRBJ1-1|TRBV5-4
TGTGCCAGCAGCTTGGTGGGGGATCCGGACGCTTTCTTT
CASSLVGDPDAFF
>TRBD1|few|14|TRBJ1-6|TRBV5-1
TGCGCCAGCAGCCCGGACAGGGTTGTCTCACCCCTCCACTTT
CASSPDRVVSPLHF
>NA|NA|14|TRBJ1-4|TRBV11-2
TGTGCCAGCAGCCCTGGGGGGCTCGAAGAAAAACTGTTTTTT
CASSPGGLEEKLFF
>NA|NA|15|TRBJ2-2|TRBV15
TGTGCCACCAGCCTTTGGACAGAGAACACCGGGGAGCTGTTTTTT
CATSLWTENTGELFF
>TRBD1|once|17|TRBJ1-6|TRBV4-3
TGCGCCAGCAGCCAAGATGGCCCTGGGACAGGGTATTCACCCCTCCACTTT
CASSQDGPGTGYSPLHF
>NA|NA|14|TRBJ2-5|TRBV5-6
TGTGCCAGCAGCTTGACACACCAGGGGGAGACCCAGTACTTC
CASSLTHQGETQYF
>NA|NA|16|TRBJ2-1|TRBV9
TGTGCCAGCAGCGTAGATATCAGTTGGTCCTACAATGAGCAGTTCTTC
CASSVDISWSYNEQFF
>TRBD1|NA|14|TRBJ1-3|TRBV27
TGTGCCAGCAGCAGACAGGGGGCTGGAAACACCATATATTTT
CASSRQGAGNTIYF
>NA|NA|12|TRBJ1-5|TRBV12-5
TGTGCTAGTGGTTTGGAGAATCAGCCCCAGCATTTT
CASGLENQPQHF
>TRBD2|few|14|TRBJ2-7|TRBV28
TGTGCCAGCAGGCCGGGCGGGGGCTCCTACGAGCAGTACTTC
CASRPGGGSYEQYF
>NA|NA|14|TRBJ1-1|TRBV6-1
TGTGCCAGCAGTGATCAAGGCGGGCTCACTGAAGCTTTCTTT
CASSDQGGLTEAFF
>NA|NA|14|TRBJ2-3|TRBV6-5
TGTGCCAGCAGCCACACTAGGGAAGCAGATACGCAGTATTTT
CASSHTREADTQYF
>NA|NA|15|TRBJ1-5|TRBV6-6
TGTGCCAGCAGTTACTCTTCGGGGGGCCATCAGCCCCAGCATTTT
CASSYSSGGHQPQHF
>NA|NA|13|TRBJ2-5|TRBV6-6
TGTGCCAGCAGTTACGGGTCTTTTGAGACCCAGTACTTC
CASSYGSFETQYF
>NA|NA|14|TRBJ2-7|TRBV6-5
TGTGCCAGCAGTTACGCGGGACCCGTGCACGAGCAGTACTTC
CASSYAGPVHEQYF
>TRBD2|NA|16|TRBJ2-7|TRBV19
TGTGCCAGTAGTAGAGGACTAGCGGGACCCACCTACGAGCAGTACTTC
CASSRGLAGPTYEQYF
>NA|NA|12|TRBJ1-3|TRBV6-1
TGTGCCAGCAGTGAAGTGTGGGACACCATATATTTT
CASSEVWDTIYF
>NA|NA|15|TRBJ2-2|TRBV10-3
TGTGCCACCAGACCTACAGGGACGAACACCGGGGAGCTGTTTTTT
CATRPTGTNTGELFF
>TRBD2|NA|15|TRBJ2-5|TRBV15
TGTGCCACCTCCGGGAGACTAGCGGGAGGAGAGACCCAGTACTTC
CATSGRLAGGETQYF
>NA|once|13|TRBJ2-1|TRBV19
TGTGCCACCCGACCGTCCTCCTACAATGAGCAGTTCTTC
CATRPSSYNEQFF
>NA|NA|15|TRBJ2-1|TRBV15
TGTGCCACCAGCAGAGTCAAGAGGGGGAGCGATGAGCAGTTCTTC
CATSRVKRGSDEQFF
>TRBD1|NA|12|TRBJ1-2|TRBV12-3/TRBV12-4
TGTGCCAGCAGTTGGACAGGGAATGGCTACACCTTC
CASSWTGNGYTF
>TRBD1|NA|14|TRBJ2-7|TRBV11-3
TGTGCCAGCAGCTCGGACAGGGAGTCCTACGAGCAGTACTTC
CASSSDRESYEQYF
>NA|few|18|TRBJ1-6|TRBV28
TGTGCCAGCAGTGCGACCGTATGGGGGGCTCTCTCCAATTCACCCCTCCACTTT
CASSATVWGALSNSPLHF
>NA|NA|14|TRBJ1-2|TRBV28
TGTGCCAGCAGTTCCCAGGACAGTAGTTTTGGCTACACCTTC
CASSSQDSSFGYTF
>NA|NA|15|TRBJ2-5|TRBV27
TGTGCCAGCAGAGACAGCGAGGGTCCCCAAGAGACCCAGTACTTC
CASRDSEGPQETQYF
>TRBD2|few|14|TRBJ2-3|TRBV24-1
TGTGCCACCAGGGGGGAGGGGCGCACAGATACGCAGTATTTT
CATRGEGRTDTQYF
>NA|NA|15|TRBJ2-3|TRBV11-2
TGTGCCAGCAGCTTAATGGCTAGCATCGGAGATACGCAGTATTTT
CASSLMASIGDTQYF
>NA|NA|15|TRBJ2-3|TRBV27
TGTGCCAGCAGTACCGGGACTGGGACCACAGATACGCAGTATTTT
CASSTGTGTTDTQYF
>TRBD1|NA|15|TRBJ2-5|TRBV5-4
TGTGCCAGCAGCTTACAGGGGGCCCTTCAAGAGACCCAGTACTTC
CASSLQGALQETQYF
>NA|NA|15|TRBJ1-2|TRBV28
TGTGCCAGCAGTTTAGACACAATAGCTAACTATGGCTACACCTTC
CASSLDTIANYGYTF
>NA|NA|14|TRBJ2-5|TRBV7-9
TGTGCCAGCAGCTTTTCTAGCGACCCGCAGACCCAGTACTTC
CASSFSSDPQTQYF
>NA|NA|15|TRBJ2-5|TRBV6-5
TGTGCCAGCAGTTACTTTGGGAAGTCTCAAGAGACCCAGTACTTC
CASSYFGKSQETQYF
>NA|NA|15|TRBJ1-2|TRBV14
TGTGCCAGCAGCGAAGTTGCCGGGACAAGCTATGGCTACACCTTC
CASSEVAGTSYGYTF
>TRBD2|once|15|TRBJ2-3|TRBV19
TGTGCCAGTAGTATAGGACTAGCAGTTTATGATACGCAGTATTTT
CASSIGLAVYDTQYF
>TRBD1|NA|14|TRBJ2-7|TRBV28
TGTGCCAGCCCCCCGCCAGGGGGCACCTACGAGCAGTACTTC
CASPPPGGTYEQYF
>NA|once|13|TRBJ2-5|TRBV12-3/TRBV12-4
TGTGCCAGCAGTTTAGTTAGCTTGAAGACCCAGTACTTC
CASSLVSLKTQYF
>NA|medium-sized|15|TRBJ2-1|TRBV7-6
TGTGCCAGCAGTCTAGAGCGGACCAGCGAGGATGAGCAGTTCTTC
CASSLERTSEDEQFF
>TRBD1|NA|16|TRBJ1-6|TRBV7-2
TGTGCCAGCAGCTCTGACGGGACAGGGAATAATTCACCCCTCCACTTT
CASSSDGTGNNSPLHF
>NA|medium-sized|16|TRBJ2-2|TRBV27
TGTGCCAGCAGCACTGTATGGGGTGCGAACACCGGGGAGCTGTTTTTT
CASSTVWGANTGELFF
>NA|NA|17|TRBJ2-1|TRBV28
TGTGCCAGCAGTCTCTATTGGGGTGCCCTAACCTACAATGAGCAGTTCTTC
CASSLYWGALTYNEQFF
>NA|NA|15|TRBJ1-4|TRBV5-1
TGCGCCAGCAGCTTGACTTGGACGGTTAATGAAAAACTGTTTTTT
CASSLTWTVNEKLFF
>TRBD2|NA|16|TRBJ2-5|TRBV29-1
TGCAGCGTTGAAGCGGCGGGACTAGCGGCCCAAGAGACCCAGTACTTC
CSVEAAGLAAQETQYF
>NA|NA|10|TRBJ2-1|TRBV20-1
TGCAGTTTACAGAACAATGAGCAGTTCTTC
CSLQNNEQFF
>NA|NA|13|TRBJ2-1|TRBV7-2
TGTGCCAGCAGCTTAAACCTCTGGAATGAGCAGTTCTTC
CASSLNLWNEQFF
>NA|NA|15|TRBJ1-2|TRBV28
TGTGCCAGCAGTCGACAGGCCCTAACTAACTATGGCTACACCTTC
CASSRQALTNYGYTF
>NA|NA|14|TRBJ1-5|TRBV6-1
TGTGCCAGCAGTGAAGGAGGCAGTAATCAGCCCCAGCATTTT
CASSEGGSNQPQHF
>TRBD1|NA|15|TRBJ1-3|TRBV10-3
TGTGCCATCAGTGGCGGACAGGGCGTCGCGGAGACCATATATTTT
CAISGGQGVAETIYF